These 32 T cell receptor beta chains were all obtained from the same sample, sequenced in a study of regulatory T cells in long-lasting Graves disease. The time point: persistent/refractory GD, antithyroid drugs over 5 years with positive TRAb. The TCR library used RNA extracted from PBMCs. Sequencing libraries for TCR beta were prepared with iRepertoire HTBI primers and Arm-PCR of CDR3 regions. TCRdb processed the multiplex PCR reads anew with MiXCR; each CDR3 protein has one entry. The table includes some 470,000 distinct CDR3 sequences, roughly 21% detected once. The source was peripheral blood mononuclear cells (PBMCs), collected when the disease was refractory, from a patient treated with antithyroid drugs. The receptor set was obtained from a female donor with Graves disease.

This clonotype has a count of ten or more. The chain is built from TRBV28 and TRBJ2-7, with D possibly matching TRBD1 (6 bases). The CDR3 is 14 residues long. The ends were cut back, 3 bases at V and 5 bases at J, with 14 bases in the middle. CDR1 MDHEN and CDR2 SYDVKM come from the germline V gene. The CDR3 nucleotides are TGTGCCAGCAGTTTTCGGGACAACAACAACGAGCAGTACTTC. Its protein is CASSFRDNNNEQYF.

This clonotype came up many times. The genes are TRBV6-2 or TRBV6-3 and TRBJ2-5, with TRBD2 identical over 11 bases. Germline V gene data show CDR1 as MNHEY and CDR2 as SVGEGT. The V and J ends lost 4 bases and 1 base, in that order; junction bases with no gene match: 2. CDR3 length: 15 residues. For the CDR3, the DNA is TGTGCCAGCAGTTCTAGCGGGGGGATCCAAGAGACCCAGTACTTC. Encoded protein: CASSSSGGIQETQYF.

Of note for this clonotype: This may be a read error, as it is one base from a much larger clone. The chain carries TRBV28 and TRBJ2-7; tentative D call: TRBD1 (5 bases). The CDR3 totals 14 residues. Germline V gene lookup returns CDR1 MDHEN and CDR2 SYDVKM. CDR3 residues: CAGSLTQGAFEQYF. The CDR3 region has the DNA TGTGCCGGCAGTTTGACCCAGGGTGCTTTCGAGCAGTACTTC.

On this clonotype: A much larger clone lies one base from this, so it may be a read error. This sequence joins TRBV28 and TRBJ2-5; 10 nucleotides align to TRBD2. The germline V gene encodes CDR1 MDHEN and CDR2 SYDVKM. This CDR3 spans 17 amino acids. The CDR3 protein is CASSLMDRTSGKETRYF. For the CDR3, the DNA is TGTGCCAGCAGTTTAATGGATAGGACTAGCGGAAAAGAGACCCGGTACTTC.

This clonotype was counted at least ten times. The chain combines TRBV20-1 with TRBJ2-5; 7 nucleotides line up with TRBD2. Germline V gene lookup returns CDR1 DFQATT and CDR2 SNEGSKA (reference sequence). The CDR3 runs to 15 residues. J gave up 1 base and V 6 bases, and 11 bases lay outside the gene matches. CDR3 sequence reads: CSALSGGEAQETQYF. Here the CDR3 DNA reads TGCAGTGCCCTCTCTGGGGGGGAGGCCCAAGAGACCCAGTACTTC.

This clonotype has ten or more counts. The DNA of the CDR3 is TGTGCCAGCAATCCCCCAGGTGGGGGCTCGAACACTGAAGCTTTCTTT. It translates to CASNPPGGGSNTEAFF. The rearrangement uses TRBV19 and TRBJ1-1; a weak D match, TRBD1 (6 bases). Germline CDR1 and CDR2: LNHDA and SQIVND (reference sequence). The CDR3 covers 16 residues. V lost 9 bases and J lost 1, with 21 bases in between. Filled out from reference TRBV19 and TRBJ1-1, the complete variable domain reads DGGITQSPKYLFRKEGQNVTLSCEQNLNHDAMYWYRQDPGQGLRLIYYSQIVNDFQKGDIAEGYSVSREKKESFPLTVTSAQKNPTAFYLCASNPPGGGSNTEAFFGQGTRLTVV.

In its sample, this clonotype was seen many times. V gene TRBV7-3 combines with J gene TRBJ1-4, with 7 positions matching TRBD1. Unmatched junction bases numbered 8, after V lost 7 bases and J lost 0 bases. Germline V lookup: CDR1 SGHTA, CDR2 FQGTGA. The CDR3 has 16 amino acids. Here the CDR3 DNA reads TGTGCCAGCATCCTCGGGACAGACTCAACTAATGAAAAACTGTTTTTT. It yields the protein CASILGTDSTNEKLFF.

This chain links TRBV6-1 with TRBJ2-7; D is possibly TRBD1 or TRBD2 (5 bases each). Germline CDR1 is MNHNS and CDR2 is SASEGT. The CDR3 runs 13 residues. V was trimmed by 6 bases and J by 3 bases, leaving 12 bases between them. In nucleotides, the CDR3 is TGTGCCAGCAGCCGGGACGGGTTCTACGAGCAGTACTTC. Encoded protein: CASSRDGFYEQYF.

As concerns this clonotype: A much larger clonotype is one base distant, so this may be a read error. The chain couples TRBV12-3 or TRBV12-4 to TRBJ2-2; 12 nucleotides match TRBD2. The CDR3 length is 18 residues. CDR3 sequence (DNA): TGTGCCAGCAGACTTCTAGCGGGAGGGCCTTTGAACACCGGGGAGCCGTTTTTT. Protein sequence: CASRLLAGGPLNTGEPFF.

This clonotype was seen ten or more times. The CDR3 spells CASCHGRNTEAFF. The CDR3 nucleotides are TGTGCCAGCTGCCACGGGAGGAACACTGAAGCTTTCTTT. The chain links TRBV6-2 or TRBV6-3 to TRBJ1-1; the D is unclear. Germline V gene data show CDR1 as MNHEY and CDR2 as SVGEGT. V lost 8 bases and J lost 1, with 11 bases in between. The CDR3 covers 13 residues.

This clonotype showed up just a few times. The V and J genes are TRBV9 and TRBJ1-5; D remains unclear. The V gene lost 0 bases and the J gene lost 1 base, with 8 bases spanning the gap. From germline, CDR1 is SGDLS and CDR2 YYNGEE. This CDR3 has 15 amino acids. In nucleotides, the CDR3 is TGTGCCAGCAGCGTAGAAGGGATAAGCAATCAGCCCCAGCATTTT. It translates to CASSVEGISNQPQHF.

The chain employs TRBV28 and TRBJ2-1, with TRBD1 matching over 8 bases. Germline V gene data show CDR1 as MDHEN and CDR2 as SYDVKM. Losses at the gene ends were 8 bases for V and 9 bases for J; bases not matched to a gene: 18. The CDR3 has 16 amino acids. This CDR3 is CASRTRRQGRGFEQFF. CDR3 DNA sequence: TGTGCCAGCCGTACTCGTCGACAGGGGAGAGGGTTTGAGCAGTTCTTC.

The rearrangement links TRBV28 to TRBJ2-2; 10 nucleotides align to TRBD1. J lost 6 bases, V lost 6 bases, and 7 bases had no gene match. The CDR3 totals 15 residues. Germline values: CDR1 MDHEN, CDR2 SYDVKM. CDR3 nucleotides: TGTGCCAGCAGGGATCCGGGACAGGGGTCCGGGGAGCTGTTTTTT. It is translated as CASRDPGQGSGELFF.

Only a few counts were recorded for this clonotype. This chain uses TRBV6-5 with TRBJ2-7, with D possibly being TRBD2 (5 bases). Germline V gene data show CDR1 as MNHEY and CDR2 as SVGAGI. The length of the CDR3 is 16 residues. Between the trimmed V and J ends, which lost 0 bases and 0 bases, there was a span of 12 bases. The CDR3 DNA reads TGTGCCAGCAGTTACTCGAGCGACGGACTCTCCTACGAGCAGTACTTC. Protein sequence: CASSYSSDGLSYEQYF.

This clonotype was counted once. The V call is TRBV4-1, the J call TRBJ1-2, with D unresolved. The V and J ends lost 0 bases and 6 bases respectively, with 11 bases between them. The CDR3 has 14 residues. CDR1 is MGHRA and CDR2 is YSYEKL in the germline V gene. In DNA, the CDR3 is TGCGCCAGCAGCCAAGATGTCAAGGGTCATGGCTACACCTTC. Its translation: CASSQDVKGHGYTF.

This clonotype was seen a few times. The J gene is TRBJ2-7, the V gene TRBV29-1; 10 nucleotides align to TRBD1. The CDR3 has 17 residues. The germline gives CDR1 SQVTM, CDR2 ANQGSEA. V was clipped by 4 bases and J by 3 bases; unmatched bases: 15. CDR3 nucleotide sequence: TGCAGCGTTGCCGGGGGACAGGGGCCTTTTTCAGTCTACGAGCAGTACTTC. Protein sequence: CSVAGGQGPFSVYEQYF.

This clonotype was detected many times. The V call is TRBV11-2, the J call TRBJ2-5; D may be TRBD1 or TRBD2 (5 bases each). CDR1 is SGHAT and CDR2 is FQNNGV in the germline V gene. The CDR3 runs 16 residues. Trimming removed 2 bases from V and 4 bases from J, with 17 bases in between. CDR3 loop: CASSLWGPPGRETQYF. The DNA for the CDR3 is TGTGCCAGCAGCTTATGGGGACCTCCGGGGAGAGAGACCCAGTACTTC.

The V gene is TRBV6-1, the J gene TRBJ1-2; D gene unclear. The CDR3 is 14 residues long. Trimming left V 6 bases short and J 6 bases short, with 17 bases between. Germline V gene sequence: CDR1 MNHNS, CDR2 SASEGT. The CDR3 nucleotides are TGTGCCAGCAGGCGGGCGGAGGGATCTGATGGCTACACCTTC. Protein sequence: CASRRAEGSDGYTF.

This clonotype was recorded once. Here the CDR3 reads CASSLATGKETQYF. The CDR3, as DNA: TGTGCCAGCAGCTTAGCGACAGGGAAAGAGACCCAGTACTTC. V usage is TRBV7-6 and J usage is TRBJ2-5; 7 bases agree with TRBD1. The germline gives CDR1 SGHVS, CDR2 FNYEAQ. CDR3 length: 14 residues. With 0 bases clipped from V and 3 bases from J, the junction kept 1 base outside the gene matches.

This clonotype was counted ten times or more. The chain combines TRBV6-1 with TRBJ1-6; D gene uncertain. Germline V gene sequence: CDR1 MNHNS, CDR2 SASEGT. Between the trimmed V and J ends, which lost 6 bases and 6 bases, there was a span of 9 bases. This CDR3 region has 13 residues. The CDR3 sequence: CASSPWFNSPLHF. DNA for the CDR3: TGTGCCAGCAGCCCGTGGTTTAATTCACCCCTCCACTTT.

The chain couples TRBV6-2 or TRBV6-3 to TRBJ2-2, with 9 bases lining up with TRBD1. CDR1 is MNHEY, CDR2 SVGEGT, per germline. The CDR3 is made up of 16 amino acids. With V trimmed by 1 base and J by 2 bases, 2 bases remained unmatched. The CDR3 is CASSYLGQGNTGELFF. DNA for the CDR3: TGTGCCAGCAGTTACTTGGGACAGGGAAACACCGGGGAGCTGTTTTTT.

V is TRBV28 and J is TRBJ2-3; D unclear. The germline V gene has CDR1 MDHEN and CDR2 SYDVKM. V lost 4 bases to trimming and J lost 0 bases, with 5 bases between them. The CDR3 runs to 13 residues. CDR3: CASSYGSTDTQYF. The CDR3 nucleotides read TGTGCCAGCAGTTACGGGAGCACAGATACGCAGTATTTT.

There are many counts of this clonotype. V is TRBV6-5 and J is TRBJ1-4; D ambiguous. The V gene's germline CDR1 is MNHEY and CDR2 SVGAGI. The germline V and J ends were trimmed by 2 bases and 2 bases, with 9 bases remaining between them. The CDR3 is 15 amino acids. The CDR3 here is CASSYGGITNEKLFF. CDR3 in DNA: TGTGCCAGCAGTTACGGAGGGATCACTAATGAAAAACTGTTTTTT.

The CDR3 nucleotides read TGTGCCAGCAGCTTAATGGGGCTCACTGAAGCTTTCTTT. This translates into CASSLMGLTEAFF. This chain links TRBV7-9 with TRBJ1-1; D is possibly TRBD1 (5 bases). Deletions cut 2 bases from V and 4 bases from J, with 8 bases between. The V gene's germline CDR1 is SEHNR and CDR2 FQNEAQ (reference sequence). CDR3 size: 13 residues. Full variable domain (outside the CDR3, taken from reference TRBV7-9 and TRBJ1-1): DTGVSQNPRHKITKRGQNVTFRCDPISEHNRLYWYRQTLGQGPEFLTYFQNEAQLEKSRLLSDRFSAERPKGSFSTLEIQRTEQGDSAMYLCASSLMGLTEAFFGQGTRLTVV.

This clonotype was detected only a few times. V is TRBV24-1 and J is TRBJ2-3, with D unresolved. V lost 3 bases, J lost 0 bases, and 12 bases lay in between. Germline loops: CDR1 KGHDR, CDR2 SFDVKD. CDR3 size: 16 residues. As DNA, the CDR3 is TGTGCCACCAGTGATGTGGCTGCCCCTAGCACAGATACGCAGTATTTT. Residues: CATSDVAAPSTDTQYF.

The rearrangement links TRBV20-1 to TRBJ2-3; 7 nucleotides align to TRBD2. Germline V gene sequence: CDR1 DFQATT, CDR2 SNEGSKA (reference sequence). The CDR3 contains 11 residues. V dropped 3 bases and J dropped 7; count of bases not matched to a gene: 1. The CDR3 loop is CSARTSHTQYF. The DNA of the CDR3 is TGCAGTGCTAGGACTAGCCATACGCAGTATTTT.

This clonotype was recorded at least ten times. The chain joins TRBV28 to TRBJ2-2; D gene uncertain. CDR1 and CDR2 (germline): MDHEN, SYDVKM. V lost 3 bases to trimming and J lost 7 bases, with 9 bases between them. CDR3 length equals 13 residues. CDR3 residues: CASSLAVGGELFF. CDR3 coding DNA: TGTGCCAGCAGTTTGGCGGTGGGCGGGGAGCTGTTTTTT.

This clonotype has more than one count but fewer than ten. V gene TRBV27 combines with J gene TRBJ2-1, with TRBD2 matching 14 bases. In germline, CDR1 is MNHEY, CDR2 SMNVEV (reference sequence). CDR3 size: 16 residues. Trimming took 6 bases from V and 9 from J; bases not matched to a gene: 10. The CDR3 sequence: CASSTPGTSGRAEQFF. The CDR3 coding sequence is TGTGCCAGCAGCACACCCGGGACTAGCGGGAGAGCTGAGCAGTTCTTC.

The chain joins TRBV6-5 to TRBJ2-7; D may match TRBD1 or TRBD2 (5 bases each). The CDR3 totals 13 residues. Trimming removed 3 bases from V and 3 bases from J, with 9 bases in between. Germline CDR1 is MNHEY and CDR2 is SVGAGI. CDR3 loop: CASSYGTIYEQYF. In nucleotides, the CDR3 is TGTGCCAGCAGTTATGGGACCATCTACGAGCAGTACTTC.

Of note for this clonotype: This may arise from a read error, as a much more abundant clone is one base away. J is TRBJ2-7 and V is TRBV6-1; TRBD2 might be the D (6 bases). Germline values: CDR1 MNHNS, CDR2 SASEGT. This CDR3 region has 13 residues. The CDR3 loop reads CASNAPSAYEQCF. The CDR3 DNA sequence: TGTGCCAGCAATGCCCCTAGCGCCTACGAGCAGTGCTTC.

The chain employs TRBV6-2 or TRBV6-3 and TRBJ2-5, with 8 bases that match TRBD1. CDR3 length: 14 residues. V was clipped by 6 bases and J by 5 bases; unmatched bases: 8. Germline V gene sequence: CDR1 MNHEY, CDR2 SVGEGT. The CDR3 here is CASRKTGAWETQYF. The DNA for the CDR3 is TGTGCCAGCAGGAAGACAGGGGCTTGGGAGACCCAGTACTTC.

This clonotype was detected ten times or more. The rearrangement joins TRBV12-3 or TRBV12-4 to TRBJ1-5; unclear D gene. The CDR3 totals 14 residues. V was trimmed by 5 bases and J by 6 bases, leaving 14 bases between them. This CDR3 is CASSNSARGQPQHF. In DNA form, the CDR3 reads TGTGCCAGCAGTAACAGCGCTCGGGGTCAGCCCCAGCATTTT.